Listed here are 5 T cell receptor beta chains from one sample, sequenced in a study of CD8+CD57+ T cells in acquired aplastic anemia. The template used for profiling TCR beta VDJ and CDR3 was genomic DNA. TCRdb independently ran MiXCR on the reads; one entry per CDR3 protein. The table includes 150,000 to 200,000 distinct CDR3 sequences, less than 65% detected once. Input material: sorted CD4+, CD8+, or CD8+CD57+ T cells (not recorded which) from PBMCs. Source of these receptors: a human donor with severe aplastic anemia or a healthy control (not recorded which).

This rearrangement joins TRBV15 to TRBJ2-3; D may be TRBD1 or TRBD2 (6 bases each). The length of the CDR3 is 16 residues. V was pared by 6 bases and J by 5 bases, with 21 bases between. Per the germline V gene, CDR1 is LNHNV and CDR2 is YYDKDF (reference sequence). As DNA, the CDR3 is TGTGCCACCAGGACGGTCGCGTGGGGGGCTGAAGATACGCAGTATTTT. This gives the protein CATRTVAWGAEDTQYF.

The chain employs TRBV19 and TRBJ2-7; D unclear. This CDR3 contains 14 residues. The V end lost 4 bases, the J end lost 2 bases, and 12 bases lay between the germline ends. CDR1 and CDR2 (germline): LNHDA, SQIVND (reference sequence). CDR3 bases: TGTGCCAGTAGTAAAACTTCAGCAGCCTACGAGCAGTACTTC. Protein product: CASSKTSAAYEQYF.

The V and J genes are TRBV2 and TRBJ1-5, with D maybe TRBD1 (6 bases). Trimming took 5 bases from V and 1 from J, leaving 12 bases between them. Germline-derived CDR1 and CDR2 are SNHLY and FYNNEI. This CDR3 is 15 amino acids long. The CDR3 loop is CASSPLDRSNQPQHF. In DNA, the CDR3 is TGTGCCAGCAGTCCCCTAGACAGGAGCAATCAGCCCCAGCATTTT.

The sample holds one count of this clonotype. DNA for the CDR3: TGTGCCAGCAGCCCTTCGGCTAATGAAAAACTGTTTTTT. This encodes CASSPSANEKLFF. V and J are TRBV7-6 and TRBJ1-4; D ambiguous. Per the germline V gene, CDR1 is SGHVS and CDR2 is FNYEAQ. The CDR3 is made up of 13 amino acids. V was pared by 5 bases and J by 3 bases, with 7 bases between.

Regarding this clonotype: Germline and junction disagree at one end, which may indicate a read error. V gene TRBV5-1 combines with J gene TRBJ1-2; 8 bases map to TRBD1. Per germline, CDR1 SGHRS and CDR2 YFSETQ. The CDR3 runs to 12 residues. In DNA, the CDR3 is TGTGCCAGCTACGACAGGGGCTATGGCTACACCTTC. Translation gives CASYDRGYGYTF.